The clone carrying this TCR beta chain was recorded many times. Antigen unknown. One junction end does not reproduce the germline sequence, and a read error may be involved. This sample is drawn from a study of blood T cells in healthy people across ages. General study results and limits: Possibly, changes in expanded clonotypes were confounded because donor CMV status was unknown. Comparison with aged donors showed that long-lived donors had more naive CD4+ cells and higher diversity. Diversity figures derived from one million T cells were judged to underestimate the true value. Observed TCR beta diversity per million T cells went down as age went up. This fall followed a roughly linear course with age.

Sample-barcoded 5' priming and a J-beta primer mix drove a second PCR of roughly 6 to 12 cycles. MiXCR, run by TCRdb on the 5' RACE reads, gives a single entry per CDR3 protein. The data hold 550,000 to 750,000 distinct CDR3 sequences, with over 20% observed a single time. The germline CDR1 and CDR2 sequences are KGHSH and LQKENI. The CDR3 totals 13 residues. The chain carries TRBV18 and TRBJ2-5, with a tentative D call TRBD1 (5 bases). The sequencing input was blood. This receptor was obtained from a man between 65 and 85 years old in good health. CDR3: CASSPDRQETQYF. The CDR3 bases are TGCGCCAGCAGCCCTGACAGACAAGAGACCCAGTACTTC.